This TCR beta chain was recorded in a study of Graves' ophthalmopathy and Graves' hyperthyroidism. In this sample, this clonotype turned up a few times. Germline is not matched at one junction end, which may reflect a read error. The CDR3 is 15 residues long. RNA transcripts were the source from which TCR beta CDR3 regions were amplified. An initial RT-PCR round employing HTBI primers preceded a second-round multiplex PCR. TCRdb fed the multiplex PCR reads into MiXCR, producing one record per CDR3 protein. The profile shows 560,000 or so distinct CDR3 sequences, just under 40% of them singletons. The clonotype comes from an adult man with Graves' hyperthyroidism. The genes are TRBV12-3 or TRBV12-4 and TRBJ2-1; D is uncertain. Sequencing was performed on peripheral blood or thyroid tissue (not recorded which). The CDR3 here is CASSLDQAIANEQFF. The CDR3 DNA reads TGTGCCAGCAGCTTAGACCAAGCGATTGCGAATGAGCAGTTCTTC.